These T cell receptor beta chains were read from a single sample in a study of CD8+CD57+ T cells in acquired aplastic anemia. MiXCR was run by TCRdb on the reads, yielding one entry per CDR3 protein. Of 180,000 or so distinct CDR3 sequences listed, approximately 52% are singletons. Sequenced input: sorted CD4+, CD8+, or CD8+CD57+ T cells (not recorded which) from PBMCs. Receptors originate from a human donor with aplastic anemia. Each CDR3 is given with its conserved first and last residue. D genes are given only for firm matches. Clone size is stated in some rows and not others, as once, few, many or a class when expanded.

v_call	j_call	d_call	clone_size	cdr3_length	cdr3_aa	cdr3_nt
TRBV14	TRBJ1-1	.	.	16	CASSQDPTGERTEAFF	TGTGCCAGCAGCCAAGACCCCACCGGGGAGAGAACTGAAGCTTTCTTT
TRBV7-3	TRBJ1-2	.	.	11	CAASSYYGYTF	TGTGCTGCCTCCAGTTACTATGGCTACACCTTC
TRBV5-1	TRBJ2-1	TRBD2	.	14	CASYPGTSGNEQFF	TGCGCCAGCTACCCCGGGACTAGCGGAAATGAGCAGTTCTTC
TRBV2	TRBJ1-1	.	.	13	CASSVEGDTEAFF	TGTGCCAGCAGTGTTGAGGGGGACACTGAAGCTTTCTTT
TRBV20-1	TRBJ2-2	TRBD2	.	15	CSASKTSGYTGELFF	TGCAGTGCCAGCAAGACTAGCGGCTACACCGGGGAGCTGTTTTTT
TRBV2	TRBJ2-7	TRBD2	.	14	CASSGTSGSNEQYF	TGTGCCAGCAGTGGGACTAGCGGGAGCAACGAGCAGTACTTC
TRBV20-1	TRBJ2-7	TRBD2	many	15	CSAPNSGRISYEQYF	TGCAGTGCACCTAATAGCGGGAGGATCTCCTACGAGCAGTACTTC
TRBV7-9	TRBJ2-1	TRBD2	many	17	CASTPRLAGVSYNEQFF	TGTGCCAGCACCCCTAGACTAGCGGGTGTCTCCTACAATGAGCAGTTCTTC
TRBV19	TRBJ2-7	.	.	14	CASSGRENTYEQYF	TGTGCCAGTAGTGGCCGGGAAAATACCTACGAGCAGTACTTC
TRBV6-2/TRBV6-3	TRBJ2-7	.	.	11	CASAIQGEQYF	TGTGCCAGCGCCATCCAGGGCGAGCAGTACTTC
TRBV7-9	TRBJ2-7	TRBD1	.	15	CASSKRDRALYEQYF	TGTGCCAGCAGCAAGCGGGACAGGGCCCTCTACGAGCAGTACTTC
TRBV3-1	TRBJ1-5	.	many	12	CASSTLGQPQHF	TGTGCCAGCAGCACACTGGGACAGCCCCAGCATTTT
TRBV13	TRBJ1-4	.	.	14	CASRADFRPEKLFF	TGTGCCAGCAGGGCGGACTTCAGGCCTGAAAAACTGTTTTTT
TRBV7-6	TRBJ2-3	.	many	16	CASSYRGGPTTDTQYF	TGTGCCAGCAGCTACCGAGGGGGGCCCACCACAGATACGCAGTATTTT
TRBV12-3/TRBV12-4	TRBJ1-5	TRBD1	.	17	CASRPSTGGSGNQPQHF	TGTGCCAGCAGGCCTTCTACAGGGGGCTCGGGCAATCAGCCCCAGCATTTT
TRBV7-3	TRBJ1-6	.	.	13	CASSAGHNSPLHF	TGTGCCAGCAGCGCAGGACACAATTCACCCCTCCACTTT
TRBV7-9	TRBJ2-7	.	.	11	CASSTSREQYF	TGTGCCAGCAGCACCTCCCGCGAGCAGTACTTC
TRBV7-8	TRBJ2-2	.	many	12	CASSLYTGELFF	TGTGCCAGCAGCTTATACACCGGGGAGCTGTTTTTT
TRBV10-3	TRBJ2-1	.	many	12	CAIRSVGDEQFF	TGTGCCATACGCTCCGTCGGGGATGAGCAGTTCTTC
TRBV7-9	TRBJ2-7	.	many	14	CASSRDTFGYEQYF	TGTGCCAGCAGCAGAGACACGTTCGGGTACGAGCAGTACTTC
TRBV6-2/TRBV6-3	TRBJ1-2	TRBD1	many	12	CASRKTGGGYTF	TGTGCCAGCAGAAAGACAGGGGGAGGCTACACCTTC
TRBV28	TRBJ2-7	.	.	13	CASSFPDRYEQYF	TGTGCCAGCAGTTTCCCGGACAGATACGAGCAGTACTTC
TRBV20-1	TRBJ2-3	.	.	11	CSARAADTQYF	TGCAGTGCTAGAGCGGCAGATACGCAGTATTTT
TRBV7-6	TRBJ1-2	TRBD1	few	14	CASSITGTGSGYTF	TGTGCCAGCAGCATTACCGGGACAGGGAGCGGCTACACCTTC
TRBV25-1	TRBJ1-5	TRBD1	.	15	CASSVGDRETQPQHF	TGTGCCAGCAGTGTTGGGGACAGAGAAACTCAGCCCCAGCATTTT
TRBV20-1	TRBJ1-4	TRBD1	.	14	CSARSQTGNEKLFF	TGCAGTGCTAGGAGTCAGACAGGGAACGAAAAACTGTTTTTT
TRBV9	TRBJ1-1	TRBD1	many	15	CASSPQTGLDTEAFF	TGTGCCAGCAGCCCTCAGACAGGGCTAGACACTGAAGCTTTCTTT